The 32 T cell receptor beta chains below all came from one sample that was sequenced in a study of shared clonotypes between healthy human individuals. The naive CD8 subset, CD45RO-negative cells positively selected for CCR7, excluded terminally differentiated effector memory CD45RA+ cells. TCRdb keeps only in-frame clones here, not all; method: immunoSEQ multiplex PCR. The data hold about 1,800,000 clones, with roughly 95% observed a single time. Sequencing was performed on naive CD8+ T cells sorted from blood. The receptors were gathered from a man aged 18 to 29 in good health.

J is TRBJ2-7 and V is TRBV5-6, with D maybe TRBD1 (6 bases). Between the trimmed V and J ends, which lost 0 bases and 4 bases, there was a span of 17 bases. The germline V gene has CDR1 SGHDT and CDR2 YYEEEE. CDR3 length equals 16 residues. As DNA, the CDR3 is TGTGCCAGCAGCTTGGCCGATCCGGCCAGGGGATACGAGCAGTACTTC. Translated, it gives CASSLADPARGYEQYF. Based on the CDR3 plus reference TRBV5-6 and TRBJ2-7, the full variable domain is DAGVTQSPTHLIKTRGQQVTLRCSPKSGHDTVSWYQQALGQGPQFIFQYYEEEERQRGNFPDRFSGHQFPNYSSELNVNALLLGDSALYLCASSLADPARGYEQYFGPGTRLTVT.

CDR3 protein: CASSQVSGPVEAFF. In DNA, the CDR3 is TGCGCCAGCAGCCAAGTTTCGGGGCCAGTTGAAGCTTTCTTT. The rearrangement joins TRBV4-1 to TRBJ1-1; tentative D call: TRBD1 (5 bases). Deletions cut 1 base from V and 7 bases from J, with 13 bases between. Germline CDR1 is MGHRA and CDR2 is YSYEKL. The CDR3 consists of 14 residues.

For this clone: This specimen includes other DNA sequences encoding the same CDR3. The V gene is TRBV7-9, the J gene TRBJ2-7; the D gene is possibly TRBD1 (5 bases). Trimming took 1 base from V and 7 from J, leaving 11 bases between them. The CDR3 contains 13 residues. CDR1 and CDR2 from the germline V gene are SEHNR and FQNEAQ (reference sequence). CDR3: CASSLGQGGEQYF. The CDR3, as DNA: TGTGCCAGCAGCTTAGGGCAGGGCGGTGAGCAGTACTTC.

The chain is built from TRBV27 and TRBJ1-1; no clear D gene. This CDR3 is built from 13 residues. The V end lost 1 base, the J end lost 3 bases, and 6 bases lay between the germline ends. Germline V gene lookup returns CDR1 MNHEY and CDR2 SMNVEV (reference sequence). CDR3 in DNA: TGTGCCAGCAGTTTATACAGTTACACTGAAGCTTTCTTT. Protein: CASSLYSYTEAFF.

CDR3 loop: CASIPGSWSSYNEQFF. The CDR3 region has the DNA TGCGCCAGCATTCCCGGGTCCTGGAGCTCCTACAATGAGCAGTTCTTC. V usage is TRBV5-1 and J usage is TRBJ2-1; D uncertain. The germline gives CDR1 SGHRS, CDR2 YFSETQ. V gave up 6 bases and J gave up 0 bases, with 16 bases separating them. The CDR3 totals 16 residues.

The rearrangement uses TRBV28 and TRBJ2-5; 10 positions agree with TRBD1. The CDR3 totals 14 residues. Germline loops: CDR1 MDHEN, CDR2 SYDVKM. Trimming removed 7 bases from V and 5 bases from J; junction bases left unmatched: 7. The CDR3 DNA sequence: TGTGCCAGCAAAAGGGACAGGGGAACCGAGACCCAGTACTTC. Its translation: CASKRDRGTETQYF.

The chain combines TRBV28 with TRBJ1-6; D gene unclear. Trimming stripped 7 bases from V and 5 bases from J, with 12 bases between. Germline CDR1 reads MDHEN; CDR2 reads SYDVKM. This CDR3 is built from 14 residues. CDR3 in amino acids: CASTAPYNNSPLHF. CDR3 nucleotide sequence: TGTGCCAGCACTGCCCCCTATAATAATTCACCCCTCCACTTT.

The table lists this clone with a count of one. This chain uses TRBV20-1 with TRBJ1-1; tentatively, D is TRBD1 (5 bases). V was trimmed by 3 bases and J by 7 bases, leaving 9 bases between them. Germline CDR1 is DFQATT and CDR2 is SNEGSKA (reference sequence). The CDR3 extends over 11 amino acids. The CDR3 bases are TGCAGTGCTAGGGAACAGGATGAAGCTTTCTTT. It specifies CSAREQDEAFF.

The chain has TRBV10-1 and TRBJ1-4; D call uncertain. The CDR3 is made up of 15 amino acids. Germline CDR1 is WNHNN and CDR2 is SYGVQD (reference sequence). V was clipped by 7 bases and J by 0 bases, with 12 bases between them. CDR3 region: CASKCGIPTNEKLFF. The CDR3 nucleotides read TGCGCCAGCAAATGCGGGATCCCAACTAATGAAAAACTGTTTTTT.

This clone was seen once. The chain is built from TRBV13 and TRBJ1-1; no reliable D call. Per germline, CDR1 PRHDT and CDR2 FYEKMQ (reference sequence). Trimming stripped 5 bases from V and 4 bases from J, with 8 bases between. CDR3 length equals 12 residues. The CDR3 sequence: CASSLPPTEAFF. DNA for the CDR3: TGTGCCAGCAGCCTTCCTCCCACTGAAGCTTTCTTT.

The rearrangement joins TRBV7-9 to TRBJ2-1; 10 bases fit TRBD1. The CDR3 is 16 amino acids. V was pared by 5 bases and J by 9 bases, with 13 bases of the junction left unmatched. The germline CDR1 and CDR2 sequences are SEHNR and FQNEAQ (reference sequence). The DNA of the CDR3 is TGTGCCAGCAGCCCGTCCCCGGGACAGGGGTCGAGTGAGCAGTTCTTC. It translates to CASSPSPGQGSSEQFF.

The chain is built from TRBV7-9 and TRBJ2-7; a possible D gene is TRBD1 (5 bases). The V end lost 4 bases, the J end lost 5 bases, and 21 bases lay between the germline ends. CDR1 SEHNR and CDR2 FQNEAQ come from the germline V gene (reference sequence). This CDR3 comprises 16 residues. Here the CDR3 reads CASSSYGTQALHEQYF. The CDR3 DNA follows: TGTGCCAGCAGCTCCTACGGTACACAGGCCCTCCACGAGCAGTACTTC. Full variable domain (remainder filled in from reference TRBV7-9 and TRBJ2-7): DTGVSQNPRHKITKRGQNVTFRCDPISEHNRLYWYRQTLGQGPEFLTYFQNEAQLEKSRLLSDRFSAERPKGSFSTLEIQRTEQGDSAMYLCASSSYGTQALHEQYFGPGTRLTVT.

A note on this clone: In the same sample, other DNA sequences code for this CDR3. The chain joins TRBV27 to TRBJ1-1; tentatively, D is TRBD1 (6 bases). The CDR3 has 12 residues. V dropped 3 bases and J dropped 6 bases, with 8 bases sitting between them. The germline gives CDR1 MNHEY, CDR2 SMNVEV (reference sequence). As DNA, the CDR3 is TGTGCCAGCAGTTTCAGGGGCTCTGAAGCTTTCTTT. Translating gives CASSFRGSEAFF.

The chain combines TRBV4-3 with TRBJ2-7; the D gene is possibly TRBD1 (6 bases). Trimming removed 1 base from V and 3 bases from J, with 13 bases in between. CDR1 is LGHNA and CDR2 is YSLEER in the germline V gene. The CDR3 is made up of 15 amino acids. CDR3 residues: CASSQVVQGGYEQYF. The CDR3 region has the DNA TGCGCCAGCAGCCAAGTTGTACAGGGTGGCTACGAGCAGTACTTC.

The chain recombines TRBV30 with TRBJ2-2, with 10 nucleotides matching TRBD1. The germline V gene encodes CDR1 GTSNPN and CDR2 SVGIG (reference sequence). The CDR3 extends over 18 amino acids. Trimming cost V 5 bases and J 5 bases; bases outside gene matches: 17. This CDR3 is CAWGIGRDRGVQTGELFF. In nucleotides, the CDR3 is TGTGCCTGGGGGATCGGCCGGGACAGGGGAGTACAGACCGGGGAGCTGTTTTTT. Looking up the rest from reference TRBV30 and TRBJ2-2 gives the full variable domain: SQTIHQWPATLVQPVGSPLSLECTVEGTSNPNLYWYRQAAGRGLQLLFYSVGIGQISSEVPQNLSASRPQDRQFILSSKKLLLSDSGFYLCAWGIGRDRGVQTGELFFGEGSRLTVL.

CDR3 protein: CASSLGTGGAVGYNEQFF. The DNA for the CDR3 is TGTGCCAGCAGCTTGGGGACAGGGGGCGCCGTAGGCTACAATGAGCAGTTCTTC. This chain uses TRBV7-9 with TRBJ2-1, with 12 bases identical to TRBD1. Trimming took 3 bases from V and 3 from J; bases not matched to a gene: 9. This CDR3 contains 18 residues. Germline CDR1 SEHNR, CDR2 FQNEAQ (reference sequence). The full variable domain, completed using reference TRBV7-9 and TRBJ2-1, is DTGVSQNPRHKITKRGQNVTFRCDPISEHNRLYWYRQTLGQGPEFLTYFQNEAQLEKSRLLSDRFSAERPKGSFSTLEIQRTEQGDSAMYLCASSLGTGGAVGYNEQFFGPGTRLTVL.

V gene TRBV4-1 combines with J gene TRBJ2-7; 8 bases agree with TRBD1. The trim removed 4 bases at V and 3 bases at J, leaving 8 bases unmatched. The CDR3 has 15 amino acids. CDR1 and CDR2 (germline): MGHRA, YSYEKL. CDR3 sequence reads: CASSPEKTGVYEQYF. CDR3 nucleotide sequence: TGCGCCAGCAGCCCCGAGAAGACAGGGGTCTACGAGCAGTACTTC.

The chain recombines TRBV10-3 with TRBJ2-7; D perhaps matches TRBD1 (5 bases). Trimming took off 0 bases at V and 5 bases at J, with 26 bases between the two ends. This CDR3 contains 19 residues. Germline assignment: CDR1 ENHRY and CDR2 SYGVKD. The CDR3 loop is CAISESTAGLGKGLDEQYF. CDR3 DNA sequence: TGTGCCATCAGTGAGTCGACAGCAGGCTTGGGCAAGGGTCTCGACGAGCAGTACTTC.

CDR3: CASSGRVTYEQYF. CDR3 sequence (DNA): TGTGCCAGCAGTGGCAGGGTAACCTACGAGCAGTACTTC. The chain joins TRBV19 to TRBJ2-7; tentatively, D is TRBD1 (5 bases). Germline V gene data show CDR1 as LNHDA and CDR2 as SQIVND (reference sequence). The V gene lost 9 bases and the J gene lost 2 bases, with 14 bases spanning the gap. This CDR3 spans 13 amino acids.

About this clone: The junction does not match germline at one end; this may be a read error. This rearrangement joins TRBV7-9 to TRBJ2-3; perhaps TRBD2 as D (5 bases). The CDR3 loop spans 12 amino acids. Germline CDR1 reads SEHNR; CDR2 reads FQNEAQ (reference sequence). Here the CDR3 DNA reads TGTGCCAGCAGCTTAGGGACTCTGCCTGAGTCTTTT. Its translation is CASSLGTLPESF. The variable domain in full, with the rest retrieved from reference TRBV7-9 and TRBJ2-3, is DTGVSQNPRHKITKRGQNVTFRCDPISEHNRLYWYRQTLGQGPEFLTYFQNEAQLEKSRLLSDRFSAERPKGSFSTLEIQRTEQGDSAMYLCASSLGTLPESFGPGTRLTVL.

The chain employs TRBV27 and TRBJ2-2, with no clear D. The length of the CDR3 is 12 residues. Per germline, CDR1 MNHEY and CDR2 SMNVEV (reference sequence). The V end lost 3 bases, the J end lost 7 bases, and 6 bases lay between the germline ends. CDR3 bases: TGTGCCAGCAGTTTCTTCGTCGGGGAGCTGTTTTTT. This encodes CASSFFVGELFF.

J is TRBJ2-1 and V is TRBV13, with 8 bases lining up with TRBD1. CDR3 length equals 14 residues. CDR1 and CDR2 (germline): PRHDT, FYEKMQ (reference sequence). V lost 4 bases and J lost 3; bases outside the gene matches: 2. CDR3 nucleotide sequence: TGTGCCAGCAGCTCGGACAGGGACTACAATGAGCAGTTCTTC. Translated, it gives CASSSDRDYNEQFF.

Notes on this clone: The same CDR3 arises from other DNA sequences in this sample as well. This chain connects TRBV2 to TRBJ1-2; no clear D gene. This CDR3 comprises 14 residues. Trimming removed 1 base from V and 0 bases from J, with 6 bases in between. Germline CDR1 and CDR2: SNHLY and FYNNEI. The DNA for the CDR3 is TGTGCCAGCAGTGAAGGGCAGACTAACTATGGCTACACCTTC. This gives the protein CASSEGQTNYGYTF.

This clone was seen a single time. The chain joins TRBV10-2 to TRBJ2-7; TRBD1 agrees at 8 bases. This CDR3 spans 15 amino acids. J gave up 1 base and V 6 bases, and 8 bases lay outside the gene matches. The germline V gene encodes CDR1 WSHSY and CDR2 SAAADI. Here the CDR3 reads CASSPRDRPSYEQYF. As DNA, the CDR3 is TGCGCCAGCAGCCCTCGGGACAGGCCTTCCTACGAGCAGTACTTC.

The CDR3 region has the DNA TGCGCCAGCCGAGAGCAGGGGGTCACTGAAGCTTTCTTT. This gives the protein CASREQGVTEAFF. The chain carries TRBV10-2 and TRBJ1-1; 7 positions agree with TRBD1. This CDR3 spans 13 amino acids. CDR1 and CDR2 (germline): WSHSY, SAAADI. J was trimmed by 4 bases and V by 8 bases; bases with no gene match: 7.

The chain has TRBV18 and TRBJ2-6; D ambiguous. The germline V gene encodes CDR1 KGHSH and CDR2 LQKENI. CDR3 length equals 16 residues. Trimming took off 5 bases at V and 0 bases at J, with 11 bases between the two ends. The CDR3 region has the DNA TGTGCCAGCTCAACGGGCATGGACTCTGGGGCCAACGTCCTGACTTTC. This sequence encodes CASSTGMDSGANVLTF.

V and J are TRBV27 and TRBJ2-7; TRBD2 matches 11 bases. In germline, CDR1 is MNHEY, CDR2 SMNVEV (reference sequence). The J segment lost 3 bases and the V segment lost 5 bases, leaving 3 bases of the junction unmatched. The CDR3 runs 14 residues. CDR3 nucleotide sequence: TGTGCCAGCAGTAGAACTAGCGGGAGCTACGAGCAGTACTTC. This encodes CASSRTSGSYEQYF.

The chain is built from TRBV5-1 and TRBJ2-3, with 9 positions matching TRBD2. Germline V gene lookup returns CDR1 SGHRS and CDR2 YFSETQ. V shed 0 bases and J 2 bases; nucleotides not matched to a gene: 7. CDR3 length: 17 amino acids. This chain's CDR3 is CASSLALPSGDTDTQYF. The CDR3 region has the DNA TGCGCCAGCAGCTTGGCTTTACCTAGCGGGGACACAGATACGCAGTATTTT.

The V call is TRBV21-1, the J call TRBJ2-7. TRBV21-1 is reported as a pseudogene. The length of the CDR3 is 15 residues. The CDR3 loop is CASSKVRRRSYEQYF. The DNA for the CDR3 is TGTGCCAGCAGCAAAGTAAGACGGCGCTCCTACGAGCAGTACTTC.

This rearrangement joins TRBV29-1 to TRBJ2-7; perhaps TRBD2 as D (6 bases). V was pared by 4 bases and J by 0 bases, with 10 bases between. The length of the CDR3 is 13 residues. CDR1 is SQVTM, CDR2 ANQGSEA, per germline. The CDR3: CSVGASDSYEQYF. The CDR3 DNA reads TGCAGCGTTGGGGCTAGCGACTCCTACGAGCAGTACTTC.

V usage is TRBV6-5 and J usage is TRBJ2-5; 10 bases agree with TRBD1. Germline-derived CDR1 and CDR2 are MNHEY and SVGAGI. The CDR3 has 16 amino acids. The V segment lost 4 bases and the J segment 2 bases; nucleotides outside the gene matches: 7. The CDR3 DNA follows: TGTGCCAGCAGTTTAGGACAGGGGGAAGGGCAAGAGACCCAGTACTTC. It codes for CASSLGQGEGQETQYF.

The CDR3 DNA is TGTGCCAGCAGCCTTACTAGCGTCAGCACAGATACGCAGTATTTT. Protein sequence: CASSLTSVSTDTQYF. V gene TRBV7-8 combines with J gene TRBJ2-3, with 7 nucleotides matching TRBD2. Per the germline V gene, CDR1 is SGHVS and CDR2 is FQNEAQ. J was trimmed by 0 bases and V by 5 bases; bases with no gene match: 5. The CDR3 totals 15 residues.